This T cell receptor beta chain is drawn from a study of vaccination and CD4 T cells after COVID-19. Study-level background: Six men and four women formed the convalescents, two being Hispanic. Cellular stimulation was performed using overlapping spike peptides derived from SARS-CoV-2, HCoV-NL63, HCoV-OC43 and HCoV-229E.

The V end was cut by 5 bases, the J end by 5 bases, with 6 bases between. The CDR3 totals 11 residues. Germline assignment: CDR1 SGHTA and CDR2 FQGNSA. This clonotype has more than one count but fewer than ten. Its matching antigen is unknown. Treatment specified: approximately 9-day PBMC culture with coronavirus spike peptide pools or control peptides (ViraFEST assay). After being plated at around 2 million per well, PBMCs were cultured with approximately 9.9 IU/ml IL-2 and about 10 ug/ml peptide pools. The Oncomine TCR Beta short-read assay was what sequenced the DNA obtained from cultured CD4+ T cells. Genomic DNA was drawn out of CD4+ T cells grown in culture. Via MiXCR, TCRdb re-called the PCR reads, giving one row per CDR3 protein. The data show more than 6,500 distinct CDR3 sequences, with about three quarters seen just once and around 15% held by the top ten.

Sequenced input: CD4+ T cells from blood, cultured in vitro. This TCR was sampled from a human donor who had recovered from COVID-19. The chain combines TRBV7-2 with TRBJ1-2, with no clear D. The CDR3 sequence: CASSNQYGYTF. CDR3 nucleotide sequence: TGTGCCAGCAGCAATCAGTATGGCTACACCTTC.